The rows below give T cell receptor beta chains drawn from one sample of a study of blood T cell dynamics during melanoma immunotherapy. Here immunoSEQ multiplex PCR was the method, and the copy in TCRdb shows in-frame clones only, minus some. In the table there are roughly 9,700 clones, 70% to 90% of which are singletons. The sample was blood, taken from a patient treated with checkpoint blockade. Receptors originate from a human donor with melanoma. The CDR3 runs from the conserved cysteine through the conserved F or W. Each record gives: J gene, V gene, clone size, D gene, CDR3 protein, CDR3 DNA. D genes are given only for firm matches. Some rows mark clone size as missing; the rest say once, few, many or name a class of expanded clone.

>TRBJ2-1|TRBV7-9|.|TRBD2
CASSLGLAGGYNEQFF
TGTGCCAGCAGCTTAGGACTAGCGGGAGGGTACAATGAGCAGTTCTTC
>TRBJ2-5|TRBV15|.|.
CATSAGQLETQYF
TGTGCCACCAGCGCAGGACAGTTGGAGACCCAGTACTTC
>TRBJ1-5|TRBV7-7|few|.
CASSLEKGEPQHF
TGTGCTAGCAGCTTAGAAAAGGGTGAGCCCCAGCATTTT
>TRBJ2-1|TRBV5-4|.|.
CASSQWGWRNEQFF
TGTGCCAGCAGCCAGTGGGGCTGGAGGAATGAGCAGTTCTTC
>TRBJ2-2|TRBV5-4|.|.
CASSLAGNTGELFF
TGTGCCAGCAGCTTGGCAGGGAACACCGGGGAGCTGTTTTTT
>TRBJ1-5|TRBV7-9|.|.
CASSLGSSLSGQPQHF
TGTGCCAGCAGCTTAGGGTCGTCTTTGAGCGGGCAGCCCCAGCATTTT
>TRBJ1-1|TRBV4-1|.|TRBD1
CASSRTGTGDTEAFF
TGCGCCAGCAGCCGTACCGGGACAGGGGACACTGAAGCTTTCTTT
>TRBJ2-5|TRBV5-1|once|TRBD1
CASSLQGYQETQYF
TGCGCCAGCAGCTTACAGGGGTACCAAGAGACCCAGTACTTC
>TRBJ1-1|TRBV28|.|.
CASPPRGAANTEAFF
TGTGCCAGCCCCCCCCGAGGGGCAGCGAACACTGAAGCTTTCTTT
>TRBJ2-5|TRBV7-6|.|TRBD2
CASSIGTTQGTQYF
TGTGCCAGCAGCATCGGGACTACCCAGGGGACCCAGTACTTC
>TRBJ1-1|TRBV6-5|.|.
CASSRQVNTEAFF
TGTGCCAGCAGTAGACAGGTGAACACTGAAGCTTTCTTT
>TRBJ2-7|TRBV10-1|.|.
CASSEWGRGYEQYF
TGCGCCAGCAGTGAGTGGGGCAGGGGCTACGAGCAGTACTTC
>TRBJ1-5|TRBV7-6|.|.
CASSLQSGVNQPQHF
TGTGCCAGCAGCCTTCAATCGGGGGTGAATCAGCCCCAGCATTTT
>TRBJ1-4|TRBV9|.|TRBD1
CASSVAPTSGTENEKLFF
TGTGCCAGCAGCGTAGCCCCAACCTCGGGGACAGAGAATGAAAAACTGTTTTTT
>TRBJ2-5|TRBV6-5|.|.
CASSYVGGAETQYF
TGTGCCAGCAGTTACGTCGGTGGCGCAGAGACCCAGTACTTC
>TRBJ1-5|TRBV7-3|.|.
CASSLGARVQPQHF
TGTGCCAGCAGCTTAGGGGCGCGGGTTCAGCCCCAGCATTTT
>TRBJ2-1|TRBV7-9|once|.
CASGGPGPNEQFF
TGTGCCAGCGGGGGCCCCGGGCCAAATGAGCAGTTCTTC
>TRBJ2-5|TRBV27|.|TRBD2
CASSLSGPREGQYF
TGTGCCAGCAGTTTATCGGGGCCGAGGGAGGGGCAGTACTTC
>TRBJ2-7|TRBV5-4|.|.
CASSFKGGDEQYF
TGTGCCAGCAGCTTTAAGGGTGGGGACGAGCAGTACTTC
>TRBJ2-7|TRBV27|.|TRBD2
CASSSPLKPGLAGHEQYF
TGTGCCAGCAGTTCTCCTCTTAAACCGGGACTAGCGGGCCACGAGCAGTACTTC
>TRBJ1-1|TRBV19|.|.
CASSIWENTEAFF
TGTGCCAGTAGTATCTGGGAGAACACTGAAGCTTTCTTT
>TRBJ2-3|TRBV9|.|TRBD2
CASSVVAGGPPGETDTQYF
TGTGCCAGCAGCGTAGTGGCGGGAGGACCCCCCGGTGAGACAGATACGCAGTATTTT
>TRBJ2-2|TRBV7-9|.|TRBD2
CASSPVRESPGELFF
TGTGCCAGCAGCCCCGTGCGGGAGTCCCCCGGGGAGCTGTTTTTT
>TRBJ1-1|TRBV4-2|.|.
CASSQGHSLNTEAFF
TGTGCCAGCAGCCAAGGTCACAGCCTGAACACTGAAGCTTTCTTT
>TRBJ1-1|TRBV28|.|TRBD1
CAGQGTGGGGTEAFF
TGTGCCGGCCAGGGGACAGGGGGCGGGGGCACTGAAGCTTTCTTT
>TRBJ1-2|TRBV7-6|.|.
CASSLGCESRKNGYTF
TGTGCCAGCAGCCTTGGATGTGAATCTCGAAAGAATGGCTACACCTTC
>TRBJ2-7|TRBV18|.|.
CASSPPPGRRGYEQYF
TGTGCCAGCTCACCACCCCCGGGGAGAAGGGGATACGAGCAGTACTTC
>TRBJ2-7|TRBV29-1|.|TRBD2
CSVDRTSGPYEQYF
TGCAGCGTTGATCGGACTAGCGGACCCTACGAGCAGTACTTC
>TRBJ2-4|TRBV2|.|TRBD2
CASSATLAGVEYF
TGTGCCAGCAGCGCCACACTAGCGGGAGTTGAGTACTTC
>TRBJ1-6|TRBV2|.|.
CASSKESSYNSPLHF
TGTGCCAGCAGCAAGGAGAGCTCCTATAATTCACCCCTCCACTTT
>TRBJ2-1|TRBV29-1|.|TRBD2
CSVTLAASYNEQFF
TGCAGCGTCACACTAGCGGCCTCCTACAATGAGCAGTTCTTC
>TRBJ1-5|TRBV6-5|.|.
CASSRDTSNQPQHF
TGTGCCAGCAGCCGAGACACAAGCAATCAGCCCCAGCATTTT
>TRBJ1-2|TRBV28|.|.
CASSLGGAIPYGYTF
TGTGCCAGCAGTTTGGGGGGCGCGATCCCCTATGGCTACACCTTC
>TRBJ1-2|TRBV18|.|.
CASSDVWGGYTF
TGTGCCAGCTCCGACGTTTGGGGCGGCTACACCTTC
>TRBJ1-5|TRBV7-8|.|TRBD1
CASSLEGQSSNQPQHF
TGTGCCAGCAGCTTAGAGGGACAGTCTAGCAATCAGCCCCAGCATTTT
>TRBJ1-3|TRBV7-9|.|TRBD1
CASSPGTGGSGNTIYF
TGTGCCAGCAGCCCCGGGACAGGGGGCTCTGGAAACACCATATATTTT
>TRBJ2-2|TRBV27|.|.
CASSSARASTGELFF
TGTGCCAGCAGTTCGGCCAGGGCATCGACCGGGGAGCTGTTTTTT
>TRBJ1-3|TRBV4-2|.|.
CASSQVAWVANSGNTIYF
TGTGCCAGCAGCCAAGTCGCGTGGGTCGCCAACTCTGGAAACACCATATATTTT
>TRBJ1-5|TRBV6-5|.|.
CASSPGGNQPQHF
TGTGCCAGCAGCCCGGGGGGAAATCAGCCCCAGCATTTT
>TRBJ2-5|TRBV6-1|.|TRBD1
CASSEWGQPQETQYF
TGTGCCAGCAGTGAATGGGGACAGCCACAAGAGACCCAGTACTTC
>TRBJ2-3|TRBV14|.|.
CASSQRGSPTDTQYF
TGTGCCAGCAGCCAGCGTGGCAGCCCCACAGATACGCAGTATTTT
>TRBJ2-7|TRBV7-9|.|.
CASSFLGSSYEQYF
TGTGCCAGCAGCTTCCTAGGGAGCTCCTACGAGCAGTACTTC
>TRBJ2-3|TRBV5-1|.|TRBD2
CASSLMTSSTDTQYF
TGCGCCAGCAGCCTGATGACTAGCAGCACAGATACGCAGTATTTT
>TRBJ1-2|TRBV27|.|.
CASSLGGGAGNYGYTF
TGTGCCAGCAGTCTGGGGGGGGGCGCGGGTAACTATGGCTACACCTTC
>TRBJ1-1|TRBV28|.|.
CASSLWAENTEAFF
TGTGCCAGCAGTTTGTGGGCCGAGAACACTGAAGCTTTCTTT
>TRBJ2-5|TRBV6-5|.|.
CASSYSVARETQYF
TGTGCCAGCAGTTACTCGGTCGCCCGGGAGACCCAGTACTTC
>TRBJ2-1|TRBV6-4|once|TRBD2
CASSDGDLAEGGEQFF
TGTGCCAGCAGTGACGGGGACCTAGCGGAGGGCGGTGAGCAGTTCTTC
>TRBJ2-2|TRBV25-1|.|.
CASSGLNTGELFF
TGTGCCAGCAGTGGCCTCAACACCGGGGAGCTGTTTTTT
>TRBJ2-7|TRBV2|.|.
CASSTGTSYEQYF
TGTGCCAGCAGCACCGGGACATCCTACGAGCAGTACTTC
>TRBJ1-4|TRBV25-1|.|.
CASSQPGVEKLFF
TGTGCCAGCAGTCAACCAGGGGTCGAAAAACTGTTTTTT
>TRBJ1-1|TRBV18|.|.
CASSPGRAEAFF
TGTGCCAGCTCACCAGGGAGGGCTGAAGCTTTCTTT
>TRBJ1-1|TRBV6-5|.|.
CASSYDSTPSEAFF
TGTGCCAGCAGTTACGACAGTACCCCGTCTGAAGCTTTCTTT
>TRBJ2-2|TRBV18|.|.
CASSPGGPNTGELFF
TGTGCCAGCTCACCGGGGGGCCCGAACACCGGGGAGCTGTTTTTT
>TRBJ2-7|TRBV18|.|.
CASSPASQGYEQYF
TGTGCCAGCTCACCAGCGTCACAGGGCTACGAGCAGTACTTC
>TRBJ2-2|TRBV5-5|.|.
CASSTRDFSAGELFF
TGTGCCAGCAGCACCCGGGACTTCTCTGCCGGGGAGCTGTTTTTT
>TRBJ1-2|TRBV6-4|.|.
CASSDSAQSYGYTF
TGTGCCAGCAGTGACTCGGCGCAATCCTATGGCTACACCTTC
>TRBJ2-7|TRBV5-4|.|TRBD1
CASSFGPGGTYEQYF
TGTGCCAGCAGCTTTGGGCCAGGGGGTACCTACGAGCAGTACTTC
>TRBJ1-1|TRBV7-9|.|.
CASSLAGAEAFF
TGTGCCAGCAGCTTAGCAGGGGCTGAAGCTTTCTTT
>TRBJ1-1|TRBV7-6|once|TRBD1
CASSETGAEAFF
TGTGCCAGCAGCGAGACAGGGGCTGAAGCTTTCTTT
>TRBJ1-1|TRBV7-9|.|.
CASTPQGLGEAFF
TGTGCCAGCACCCCCCAGGGCCTGGGTGAAGCTTTCTTT